Each of the 16 T cell receptor beta chains below was sequenced from the same sample in a study of T cells in Graves' hyperthyroidism and ophthalmopathy. RNA transcripts were the template for amplifying TCR beta CDR3 regions. First-round RT-PCR with HTBI primers amplified the TCR CDR3 region. Via MiXCR, TCRdb re-called the multiplex PCR reads, giving one row per CDR3 protein. The sample contains 330,000 or so distinct CDR3 sequences, about a sixth of which appear only once. Sequencing used blood. The receptors shown here come from a woman aged 40-49 years with Graves' ophthalmopathy.

The V and J genes are TRBV6-2 or TRBV6-3 and TRBJ1-2; D is unresolved. The CDR3 consists of 13 residues. Germline-derived CDR1 and CDR2 are MNHEY and SVGEGT. Trimming removed 5 bases at V and 8 bases at J, with 15 bases between. CDR3 in DNA: TGTGCCAGCAGTCCAGCCGTGGCCGGCGGCTACACCTTC. Amino acids: CASSPAVAGGYTF.

Many counts were recorded for this clonotype. The chain combines TRBV20-1 with TRBJ1-1; D gene unclear. CDR1 and CDR2 from the germline V gene are DFQATT and SNEGSKA (reference sequence). This CDR3 contains 13 residues. V lost 5 bases and J 0 bases, leaving 10 bases between the germline ends. The CDR3 loop reads CSARSTMNTEAFF. CDR3 coding DNA: TGCAGTGCTCGGAGTACGATGAACACTGAAGCTTTCTTT.

This clonotype occurred many times. V gene TRBV7-8 combines with J gene TRBJ1-1; D not certain. The CDR3 is made up of 14 amino acids. Germline-derived CDR1 and CDR2 are SGHVS and FQNEAQ. V dropped 1 base and J dropped 4 bases, with 10 bases sitting between them. CDR3 protein: CASSLGSRGTEAFF. DNA of the CDR3: TGTGCCAGCAGCTTAGGGTCCCGAGGCACTGAAGCTTTCTTT. The entire variable domain, with the rest obtained from reference TRBV7-8 and TRBJ1-1, is as follows: GAGVSQSPRYKVAKRGQDVALRCDPISGHVSLFWYQQALGQGPEFLTYFQNEAQLDKSGLPSDRFFAERPEGSVSTLKIQRTQQEDSAVYLCASSLGSRGTEAFFGQGTRLTVV.

This clonotype was found many times. CDR3 in DNA: TGTGCCAGCAGTTTCGGAAGGAACACTGAAGCTTTCTTT. This translates into CASSFGRNTEAFF. V usage is TRBV12-3 or TRBV12-4 and J usage is TRBJ1-1; D not certain. This CDR3 comprises 13 residues. The V end was cut by 3 bases, the J end by 1 base, with 6 bases between.

This clonotype was recorded at least ten times. The rearrangement links TRBV19 to TRBJ1-2; possibly TRBD1 for D (5 bases). Germline V gives CDR1 LNHDA, CDR2 SQIVND (reference sequence). Trimming cost V 7 bases and J 0 bases, with 12 bases left between them. The CDR3 loop spans 14 amino acids. The CDR3 spells CASTPGQANYGYTF. CDR3 in DNA: TGTGCCAGTACCCCCGGACAAGCTAACTATGGCTACACCTTC.

There are many counts of this clonotype. The chain joins TRBV12-3 or TRBV12-4 to TRBJ1-5; D not resolved. The V end lost 5 bases, the J end lost 4 bases, and 9 bases lay between the germline ends. CDR3 size: 13 residues. The CDR3 protein is CASSPARNQPQHF. The CDR3 nucleotides are TGTGCCAGCAGTCCCGCTCGTAATCAGCCCCAGCATTTT.

Remarks on this clonotype: A much larger clone lies one base from this, so it may be a read error. The CDR3 spells CTSSQSGDFNYGYTF. In nucleotides, the CDR3 is TGCACCAGCAGCCAAAGCGGGGACTTTAACTATGGCTACACCTTC. The rearrangement links TRBV4-3 to TRBJ1-2; weak D call: TRBD1 (5 bases). CDR1 is LGHNA and CDR2 is YSLEER in the germline V gene. The length of the CDR3 is 15 residues.

This clonotype was picked up many times. The chain employs TRBV7-2 and TRBJ2-4; a weak D match, TRBD1 (6 bases). Trimming took off 8 bases at V and 4 bases at J, with 9 bases between the two ends. The germline CDR1 and CDR2 sequences are SGHTA and FQGNSA. The CDR3 loop spans 12 amino acids. The DNA of the CDR3 is TGTGCCAGCGCAGGGGCAAAAAACATTCAGTACTTC. It translates to CASAGAKNIQYF. The full variable domain, rest sourced from reference TRBV7-2 and TRBJ2-4, is GAGVSQSPSNKVTEKGKDVELRCDPISGHTALYWYRQSLGQGLEFLIYFQGNSAPDKSGLPSDRFSAERTGGSVSTLTIQRTQQEDSAVYLCASAGAKNIQYFGAGTRLSVL.

The sample holds many counts of this clonotype. The chain carries TRBV28 and TRBJ2-7; D might be TRBD1 or TRBD2, each matching 5 bases. This CDR3 is 16 amino acids long. Germline loops: CDR1 MDHEN, CDR2 SYDVKM. V lost 0 bases and J lost 3, with 15 bases in between. CDR3: CASSLWFRDPYYEQYF. The DNA of the CDR3 is TGTGCCAGCAGTTTATGGTTCCGGGACCCGTACTACGAGCAGTACTTC.

This clonotype was counted ten times or more. V usage is TRBV29-1 and J usage is TRBJ2-2; TRBD2 might be the D (6 bases). The CDR3 consists of 17 residues. CDR1 is SQVTM, CDR2 ANQGSEA, per germline. The V end was cut by 6 bases, the J end by 0 bases, with 20 bases between. CDR3 in amino acids: CSVAHNLGTANTGELFF. CDR3 sequence (DNA): TGCAGCGTCGCTCACAACCTAGGGACTGCGAACACCGGGGAGCTGTTTTTT.

This clonotype was found many times. J is TRBJ1-1 and V is TRBV19; 7 nucleotides agree with TRBD1. The CDR3 spans 14 residues. V was clipped by 6 bases and J by 8 bases; unmatched bases: 12. In germline, CDR1 is LNHDA, CDR2 SQIVND (reference sequence). The CDR3 bases are TGTGCCAGTAGCCTATTCAGGGGGGTTTCGGAAGCTTTCTTT. Translated, it gives CASSLFRGVSEAFF.

The J gene is TRBJ2-1, the V gene TRBV6-5; TRBD2 agrees at 7 bases. J was trimmed by 5 bases and V by 5 bases; bases with no gene match: 3. This CDR3 has 13 residues. The germline CDR1 and CDR2 sequences are MNHEY and SVGAGI. CDR3 region: CASSNGLDNEQFF. The CDR3 DNA is TGTGCCAGCAGTAACGGACTAGACAATGAGCAGTTCTTC.

The CDR3 DNA is TGTGCCAGCAGCGACGGGACAGGAGGTCAGCCCCAGCATTTT. It specifies CASSDGTGGQPQHF. The chain couples TRBV6-1 to TRBJ1-5; 8 bases are shared with TRBD1. Trimming removed 6 bases from V and 6 bases from J; junction bases left unmatched: 7. The length of the CDR3 is 14 residues. The germline CDR1 and CDR2 sequences are MNHNS and SASEGT.

This clonotype has ten or more counts. This chain links TRBV30 with TRBJ2-7, with D uncertain. This CDR3 has 13 residues. Germline V gene sequence: CDR1 GTSNPN, CDR2 SVGIG (reference sequence). Trimming pared 0 bases from V and 3 bases from J, leaving 9 bases between. The CDR3 reads CAWSVRFGYEQYF. The CDR3 nucleotides are TGTGCCTGGAGTGTAAGGTTTGGCTACGAGCAGTACTTC.

This clonotype came up a few times. This chain uses TRBV5-1 with TRBJ2-6, with D possibly being TRBD2 (7 bases). Germline CDR1 is SGHRS and CDR2 is YFSETQ. V lost 1 base and J 0 bases, leaving 14 bases between the germline ends. The CDR3 has 18 amino acids. Here the CDR3 reads CASSLLGGRASGANVLTF. CDR3 DNA: TGCGCCAGCAGCTTGCTGGGGGGGCGGGCCTCTGGGGCCAACGTCCTGACTTTC. Using reference TRBV5-1 and TRBJ2-6 for the parts outside the CDR3, the full variable domain is KAGVTQTPRYLIKTRGQQVTLSCSPISGHRSVSWYQQTPGQGLQFLFEYFSETQRNKGNFPGRFSGRQFSNSRSEMNVSTLELGDSALYLCASSLLGGRASGANVLTFGAGSRLTVL.

This clonotype was observed many times. The rearrangement joins TRBV28 to TRBJ1-5; D uncertain. The CDR3 sequence is 12 residues long. Looked up from germline, CDR1 is MDHEN and CDR2 is SYDVKM. V was cut by 3 bases and J by 6 bases, with 6 bases left in between. The CDR3 bases are TGTGCCAGCAGTTTTGGCGGTCAGCCCCAGCATTTT. Translation gives CASSFGGQPQHF.